The rows below give T cell receptor beta chains drawn from one sample of a study of cytomegalovirus exposure and HLA in healthy donors. Profiling relied on immunoSEQ multiplex PCR, and the TCRdb table lists in-frame clones only, not all of them. The sample holds over 200,000 clones, around four fifths seen once. The sequenced material came from PBMCs. Receptor source: a male donor in good health and CMV-seronegative. The CDR3 runs from the conserved cysteine through the conserved F or W. The D gene is left open where the match is weak. Rows give clone size only sometimes, using once, few, many, or a class for an expanded clone.

v_gene,j_gene,abundance,d_gene,CDR3aa,CDR3nt
TRBV29-1,TRBJ2-7,once,NA,CSVLTGSRTYEQYF,TGCAGCGTCCTCACCGGGTCCCGGACCTACGAGCAGTACTTC
TRBV6-1,TRBJ2-5,NA,NA,CASSEMLPGPQETQYF,TGTGCCAGCAGTGAAATGCTTCCAGGGCCTCAAGAGACCCAGTACTTC
TRBV10-3,TRBJ2-1,NA,TRBD2,CAISYSSSGDNEQFF,TGTGCCATCAGTTACAGCTCTAGCGGGGACAATGAGCAGTTCTTC
TRBV7-9,TRBJ2-4,NA,TRBD2,CASSFGTSGFMDIQYF,TGTGCCAGCAGCTTCGGGACTAGCGGATTTATGGACATTCAGTACTTC
TRBV9,TRBJ2-3,NA,NA,CASSVGRVDTQYF,TGTGCCAGCAGCGTAGGTCGGGTGGATACGCAGTATTTT
TRBV6-6,TRBJ2-7,NA,TRBD1,CASRTQGQGGTYEQYF,TGTGCCAGCAGGACCCAAGGACAGGGGGGGACCTACGAGCAGTACTTC
TRBV6-5,TRBJ2-7,NA,TRBD2,CASSGGLAAYEQYF,TGTGCCAGCAGTGGGGGACTAGCGGCCTACGAGCAGTACTTC
TRBV5-4,TRBJ2-1,NA,NA,CASSLISSYNEQFF,TGTGCCAGCAGCTTGATTAGCTCCTACAATGAGCAGTTCTTC
TRBV10-3,TRBJ2-5,once,NA,CAISAVTGLGETQYF,TGTGCCATCAGTGCAGTTACAGGGCTCGGAGAGACCCAGTACTTC
TRBV14,TRBJ2-1,NA,NA,CASSQVFRAYNEQFF,TGTGCCAGCAGCCAAGTCTTTCGGGCCTACAATGAGCAGTTCTTC
TRBV27,TRBJ1-2,NA,TRBD1,CASSPGTGRYYGYTF,TGTGCCAGCAGTCCCGGGACAGGGAGATACTATGGCTACACCTTC
TRBV6-5,TRBJ2-5,NA,NA,CASSYSPGWQETQYF,TGTGCCAGCAGTTACTCCCCCGGGTGGCAAGAGACCCAGTACTTC
TRBV19,TRBJ1-1,NA,TRBD1,CASSLGTGVNTEAFF,TGTGCCAGTAGTCTTGGGACAGGGGTAAACACTGAAGCTTTCTTT
TRBV6-1,TRBJ2-7,NA,NA,CASRTGSWSYEQYF,TGTGCCAGCAGGACCGGGAGTTGGTCCTACGAGCAGTACTTC
TRBV6-6,TRBJ1-2,once,TRBD1,CASRIDRARYGYTF,TGTGCCAGCAGAATCGACAGGGCCCGCTATGGCTACACCTTC
TRBV6-1,TRBJ1-2,few,TRBD1,CASSPTGYGYTF,TGTGCCAGCAGTCCGACAGGGTATGGCTACACCTTC
TRBV19,TRBJ2-7,NA,NA,CASSGTGSYEQYF,TGTGCCAGTAGCGGGACTGGCTCCTACGAGCAGTACTTC
TRBV21-1,TRBJ1-4,once,NA,CASIEVQGRDEKLFF,TGTGCCAGCATCGAAGTACAGGGGCGCGATGAAAAACTGTTTTTT
TRBV5-1,TRBJ1-2,few,TRBD1,CASRDRENYGYTF,TGCGCCAGTCGGGACAGGGAGAACTATGGCTACACCTTC
TRBV9,TRBJ2-7,NA,NA,CASSVGPTESYEQYF,TGTGCCAGCAGCGTAGGGCCGACAGAGTCCTACGAGCAGTACTTC
TRBV5-5,TRBJ2-7,NA,TRBD2,CASSLGGSFSYEQYF,TGTGCCAGCAGCTTGGGCGGGAGTTTTTCCTACGAGCAGTACTTC
TRBV7-2,TRBJ2-7,NA,TRBD2,CASSPRTSGPYEQYF,TGTGCCAGCAGCCCCCGGACTAGCGGACCCTACGAGCAGTACTTC